Following are 21 T cell receptor beta chains from one sample sequenced in a study of CD8+ T cells in alopecia areata. Sequencing templates came from extracted RNA that was reverse transcribed into cDNA. Using immunoSEQ multiplex PCR, the repertoire was profiled, and TCRdb retains in-frame clones only, with some absent. The sample holds about 110,000 clones; over 55% are singletons and the top ten take 20% to 25%. Sample: NKG2D-low CD8+ T cells sorted from blood. All receptors come from a human donor with alopecia areata.

The rearrangement links TRBV2 to TRBJ2-5; tentative D call: TRBD2 (5 bases). CDR1 and CDR2 (germline): SNHLY, FYNNEI. The CDR3 contains 15 residues. V dropped 3 bases and J dropped 4 bases, with 15 bases sitting between them. The CDR3 sequence: CASSEDSARGETQYF. The DNA for the CDR3 is TGTGCCAGCAGTGAGGACTCCGCGAGAGGAGAGACCCAGTACTTC. Full variable domain (outside the CDR3, taken from reference TRBV2 and TRBJ2-5): EPEVTQTPSHQVTQMGQEVILRCVPISNHLYFYWYRQILGQKVEFLVSFYNNEISEKSEIFDDQFSVERPDGSNFTLKIRSTKLEDSAMYFCASSEDSARGETQYFGPGTRLLVL.

V and J are TRBV5-6 and TRBJ2-2; maybe TRBD2 (5 bases). This CDR3 region has 15 residues. V was trimmed by 0 bases and J by 3 bases, leaving 9 bases between them. The germline V gene encodes CDR1 SGHDT and CDR2 YYEEEE. The CDR3 DNA reads as TGTGCCAGCAGCTTGGGTGGGAGCTACACCGGGGAGCTGTTTTTT. Encoded protein: CASSLGGSYTGELFF.

The rearrangement uses TRBV7-8 and TRBJ2-5; 11 positions agree with TRBD2. The J call may be in error: the DNA end matches TRBJ2-7 better. This CDR3 has 14 amino acids. CDR1 SGHVS and CDR2 FQNEAQ come from the germline V gene. CDR3 bases: TGTGCCAGCAGTGGGACTAGCGGAAACTACGAGCAGTACTTC. Its protein is CASSGTSGNYEQYF.

V is TRBV28 and J is TRBJ2-1, with 7 nucleotides matching TRBD1. Germline CDR1 MDHEN, CDR2 SYDVKM. CDR3 length: 16 residues. V gave up 2 bases and J gave up 0 bases; unmatched junction bases: 4. CDR3 amino acids: CASSLPGTVSYNEQFF. CDR3 DNA sequence: TGTGCCAGCAGTTTACCCGGGACAGTCTCCTACAATGAGCAGTTCTTC.

There are a few counts of this clone. V gene TRBV13 combines with J gene TRBJ2-1, with TRBD2 matching 7 bases. Per the germline V gene, CDR1 is PRHDT and CDR2 is FYEKMQ (reference sequence). This CDR3 spans 14 amino acids. The ends lost 4 bases at V and 8 bases at J; junction bases unmatched: 8. CDR3: CASSSRLAGYEQFF. The CDR3 DNA follows: TGTGCCAGCAGCTCAAGACTAGCTGGCTATGAGCAGTTCTTC.

This clone was recorded once. The chain combines TRBV5-1 with TRBJ2-1; TRBD2 is a possible D gene (6 bases). CDR1 is SGHRS and CDR2 is YFSETQ in the germline V gene. Trimming pared 2 bases from V and 8 bases from J, leaving 17 bases between. The length of the CDR3 is 15 residues. CDR3 in amino acids: CASSFLALSTYEQFF. As DNA, the CDR3 is TGCGCCAGCAGCTTTCTAGCGCTGTCTACATATGAGCAGTTCTTC.

This chain links TRBV9 with TRBJ1-1; D is perhaps TRBD1 (5 bases). CDR3 size: 15 residues. The germline gives CDR1 SGDLS, CDR2 YYNGEE. V was pared by 3 bases and J by 4 bases, with 16 bases between. CDR3 amino acids: CASSEEPGPPTEAFF. In nucleotides, the CDR3 is TGTGCCAGCAGCGAGGAGCCGGGACCCCCCACTGAAGCTTTCTTT.

This clone was picked up one time. The rearrangement links TRBV29-1 to TRBJ1-2; D call uncertain. Trimming shortened V by 6 bases and J by 7 bases, and 15 bases separated the two germline ends. The CDR3 totals 12 residues. CDR1 is SQVTM and CDR2 is ANQGSEA in the germline V gene. CDR3 amino acids: CSVPKGGFGYTF. For the CDR3, the DNA is TGCAGCGTCCCCAAAGGAGGGTTTGGCTACACCTTC.

The V call is TRBV2, the J call TRBJ2-7; no clear D. Trimming left V 4 bases short and J 3 bases short, with 13 bases between. Germline-derived CDR1 and CDR2 are SNHLY and FYNNEI. The CDR3 loop spans 14 amino acids. DNA for the CDR3: TGTGCCAGCAGTGCGGGCAGAGAATACTACGAGCAGTACTTC. It translates to CASSAGREYYEQYF.

V is TRBV28 and J is TRBJ2-6; D could derive from TRBD1 or TRBD2 (5 bases each). The CDR3 has 16 amino acids. V lost 3 bases to trimming and J lost 0 bases, with 9 bases between them. Germline values: CDR1 MDHEN, CDR2 SYDVKM. DNA for the CDR3: TGTGCCAGCAGTTTCGGGACCCTCTCTGGGGCCAACGTCCTGACTTTC. Its translation is CASSFGTLSGANVLTF.

This rearrangement joins TRBV2 to TRBJ2-3, with 10 bases that match TRBD1. J was trimmed by 1 base and V by 3 bases; bases with no gene match: 1. CDR3 length equals 15 residues. Germline CDR1 SNHLY, CDR2 FYNNEI. This CDR3 reads CASSEGQGRTDTQYF. CDR3 sequence (DNA): TGTGCCAGCAGTGAGGGACAGGGGCGCACAGATACGCAGTATTTT.

This clone was recorded a few times. The chain has TRBV29-1 and TRBJ2-7, with 7 bases matching TRBD2. CDR1 is SQVTM and CDR2 is ANQGSEA in the germline V gene. The CDR3 covers 13 residues. The CDR3: CRGKSGTVNEQYF. The CDR3 nucleotides read TGCAGGGGGAAGAGCGGGACGGTCAACGAGCAGTACTTC.

The rearrangement joins TRBV5-1 to TRBJ1-1, with D tentatively TRBD1 (5 bases). Germline V gene lookup returns CDR1 SGHRS and CDR2 YFSETQ. Trimming stripped 3 bases from V and 6 bases from J, with 12 bases between. The CDR3 runs 13 residues. The CDR3 is CASSSRAGAEAFF. As DNA, the CDR3 is TGCGCCAGCAGCTCCCGGGCGGGGGCTGAAGCTTTCTTT.

This clone came up a few times. The chain is built from TRBV7-9 and TRBJ2-1; 10 nucleotides align to TRBD2. V trimming: 5 bases; J trimming: 6 bases; junction bases outside the gene matches: 7. Germline CDR1 SEHNR, CDR2 FQNEAQ (reference sequence). This CDR3 has 15 amino acids. The CDR3 spells CASSQIAGGSNEQFF. In nucleotides, the CDR3 is TGTGCCAGCAGCCAGATAGCGGGAGGTAGCAATGAGCAGTTCTTC.

The V call is TRBV4-1, the J call TRBJ2-7; the match to TRBD1 covers 11 bases. Losses at the gene ends were 5 bases for V and 3 bases for J; bases not matched to a gene: 3. The length of the CDR3 is 14 residues. Germline values: CDR1 MGHRA, CDR2 YSYEKL. Written as DNA, the CDR3 is TGCGCCAGCAGCGTAGGGACAGGGGGCTACGAGCAGTACTTC. This gives the protein CASSVGTGGYEQYF.

This clone is a singleton in its sample. The chain has TRBV5-6 and TRBJ1-5; no clear D gene. The germline CDR1 and CDR2 sequences are SGHDT and YYEEEE. The CDR3 totals 12 residues. Trimming took 5 bases from V and 6 from J, leaving 9 bases between them. The CDR3 is CASSILGQPQHF. CDR3 nucleotides: TGTGCCAGCAGTATCTTGGGTCAGCCCCAGCATTTT.

The chain employs TRBV11-2 and TRBJ2-7; D unresolved. Deletions cut 5 bases from V and 2 bases from J, with 13 bases between. In germline, CDR1 is SGHAT, CDR2 FQNNGV. The CDR3 spans 14 residues. The DNA for the CDR3 is TGTGCCAGCAGCACCCGGGCAGCTACCTACGAGCAGTACTTC. Its protein product is CASSTRAATYEQYF.

The chain employs TRBV11-2 and TRBJ2-1; 8 nucleotides agree with TRBD1. The ends lost 11 bases at V and 6 bases at J; junction bases unmatched: 6. The CDR3 runs to 12 residues. Germline loops: CDR1 SGHAT, CDR2 FQNNGV. The CDR3 sequence is CAGRTGGNEQFF. CDR3 nucleotides: TGTGCCGGTCGCACAGGGGGCAATGAGCAGTTCTTC.

The chain carries TRBV2 and TRBJ2-7; 8 nucleotides align to TRBD1. Trimming cost V 8 bases and J 0 bases; bases outside gene matches: 6. Looked up from germline, CDR1 is SNHLY and CDR2 is FYNNEI. The CDR3 totals 14 residues. The CDR3, as DNA: TGTGCCAGCCTAGACAGGGGTGCCTCCTACGAGCAGTACTTC. Its protein is CASLDRGASYEQYF. The full variable domain, rest sourced from reference TRBV2 and TRBJ2-7, is EPEVTQTPSHQVTQMGQEVILRCVPISNHLYFYWYRQILGQKVEFLVSFYNNEISEKSEIFDDQFSVERPDGSNFTLKIRSTKLEDSAMYFCASLDRGASYEQYFGPGTRLTVT.

The chain combines TRBV14 with TRBJ2-3; D uncertain. Germline-derived CDR1 and CDR2 are SGHDN and FVKESK. This CDR3 contains 12 residues. V was pared by 6 bases and J by 4 bases, with 8 bases between. CDR3 nucleotides: TGTGCCAGCAGTTACGTAGCAGATACGCAGTATTTT. It is translated as CASSYVADTQYF.

This clone was seen a few times. The chain carries TRBV7-6 and TRBJ2-6; D may be TRBD1 (5 bases). CDR1 SGHVS and CDR2 FNYEAQ come from the germline V gene. The CDR3 is 15 amino acids. V was trimmed by 5 bases and J by 1 base, leaving 9 bases between them. The CDR3 is CASSPPGSGANVLTF. The CDR3 DNA reads as TGTGCCAGCAGCCCCCCAGGGTCTGGGGCCAACGTCCTGACTTTC.